This TCR beta chain derives from a study of T cells after yellow fever vaccination. Study context: SMART-Seq v4 Ultra Low Input served to prepare low-cell-number fractions. General study points: FACS-sorted repertoires could contain abundant clonotypes contaminating from the bulk population. At around 95% for CD4 and approximately 89% for CD8, most primary-vaccination clones showed up again after the booster.

The sample holds a few counts of this clonotype. Its cognate antigen is unknown. CDR1 and CDR2 (germline): SGHTA, FQGNSA. The CDR3 sequence is 15 residues long. The V end was cut by 6 bases, the J end by 1 base, with 13 bases between. Each CDR3 protein is one row after TCRdb ran MiXCR on the 5' RACE reads. The table includes fewer than 400,000 distinct CDR3 sequences, roughly 10% detected once. The sequencing used CD4+ T cells sorted from PBMCs, collected 45 days after the yellow fever booster vaccination. J is TRBJ2-1 and V is TRBV7-2; D possibly uses TRBD1 or TRBD2 (5 bases each). This clonotype was obtained from a man aged 18 to 29 who received the YFV17D yellow fever vaccine. The CDR3 reads CASSPGRRSYNEQFF. CDR3 DNA: TGTGCCAGCAGTCCGGGACGGAGGTCCTACAATGAGCAGTTCTTC.